This T cell receptor beta chain appears in the sequencing data of a study of T cell clonotyping in hematopoietic cell transplantation. Study-level points and caveats: Recipient TCR diversity dropped after transplant; expanded clonotypes rose from day 30 to 180. Higher Inverse Simpson Index values in graft donor and pretransplant recipient predicted broader posttransplant TCR diversity.

The CDR3 covers 14 residues. CDR1 SGHTA and CDR2 FQGNSA come from the germline V gene. Between the trimmed V and J ends, which lost 5 bases and 4 bases, there was a span of 14 bases. The assay was immunoSEQ multiplex PCR, and TCRdb's table has in-frame clones only and misses some. The repertoire consists of roughly 11,000 clones, with roughly nine tenths occurring once and the leading ten covering 13%. Regarding time point: recipient sample about 28 days before transplant, after cytoreduction. Blood collection times were about day -28 and days 30, 100, 180 posttransplant. With regard to this clone: Its antigen is undetermined.

This TCR was recovered from a woman in her 40s with acute myeloid leukemia. Some clones in this sample may be carry-over from other donors' samples. This chain links TRBV7-2 with TRBJ1-1; D is undetermined. The sequenced sample was peripheral blood mononuclear cells, obtained before stem cell transplant. The CDR3 DNA follows: TGTGCCAGCAGCGATCGTGGGAGGGCCACTGAAGCTTTCTTT. It is translated as CASSDRGRATEAFF.